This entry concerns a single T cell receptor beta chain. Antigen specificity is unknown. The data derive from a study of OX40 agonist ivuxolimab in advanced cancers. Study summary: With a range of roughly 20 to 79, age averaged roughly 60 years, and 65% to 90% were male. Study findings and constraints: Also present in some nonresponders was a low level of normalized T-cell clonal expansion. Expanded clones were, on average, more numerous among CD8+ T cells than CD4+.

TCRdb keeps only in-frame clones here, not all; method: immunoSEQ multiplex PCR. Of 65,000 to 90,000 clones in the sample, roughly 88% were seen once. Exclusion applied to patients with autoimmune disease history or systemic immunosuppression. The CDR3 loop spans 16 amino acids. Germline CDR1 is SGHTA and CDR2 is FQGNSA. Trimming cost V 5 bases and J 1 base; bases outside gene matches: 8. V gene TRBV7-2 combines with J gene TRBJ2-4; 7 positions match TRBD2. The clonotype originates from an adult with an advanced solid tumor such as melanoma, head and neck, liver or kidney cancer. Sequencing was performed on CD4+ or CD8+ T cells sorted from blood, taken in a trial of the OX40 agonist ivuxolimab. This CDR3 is CASSQTSGMAKNIQYF. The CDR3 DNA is TGTGCCAGCAGCCAAACCAGCGGGATGGCCAAAAACATTCAGTACTTC.